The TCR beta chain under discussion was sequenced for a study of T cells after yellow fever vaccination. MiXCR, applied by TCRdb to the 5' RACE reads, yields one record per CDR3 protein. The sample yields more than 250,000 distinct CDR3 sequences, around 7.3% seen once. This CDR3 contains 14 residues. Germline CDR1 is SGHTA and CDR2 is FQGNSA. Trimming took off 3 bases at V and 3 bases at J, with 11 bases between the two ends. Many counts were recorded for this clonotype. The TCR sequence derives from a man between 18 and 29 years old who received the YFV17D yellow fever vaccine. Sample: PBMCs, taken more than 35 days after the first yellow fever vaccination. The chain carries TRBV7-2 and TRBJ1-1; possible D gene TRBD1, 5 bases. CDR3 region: CASSFYGGDTEAFF. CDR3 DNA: TGTGCCAGCAGCTTCTATGGGGGAGACACTGAAGCTTTCTTT.